These 27 T cell receptor beta chains were all obtained from the same sample, sequenced in a study of cytomegalovirus exposure and HLA in healthy donors. Sequencing used immunoSEQ multiplex PCR; TCRdb keeps in-frame clones, though not all of them. This sample yields approximately 150,000 clones, of which about 91% are seen a single time; under 5% belongs to the top ten. Sequencing was done on a sample of PBMCs. Source of these receptors: a man aged 18 to 30 in good health and CMV-seropositive.

The chain recombines TRBV6-1 with TRBJ1-4; tentative D call: TRBD1 (5 bases). In germline, CDR1 is MNHNS, CDR2 SASEGT. Trimming removed 4 bases from V and 0 bases from J, with 6 bases in between. This CDR3 comprises 14 residues. The DNA for the CDR3 is TGTGCCAGCAGTGGGACAACAACTAATGAAAAACTGTTTTTT. Protein product: CASSGTTTNEKLFF.

The chain links TRBV18 to TRBJ1-1; D uncertain. Germline assignment: CDR1 KGHSH and CDR2 LQKENI. The CDR3 covers 14 residues. The V gene lost 3 bases and the J gene lost 2 bases, with 10 bases spanning the gap. The CDR3 nucleotides read TGTGCCAGCTCACCTCTACCAGGCAACACTGAAGCTTTCTTT. The encoded protein is CASSPLPGNTEAFF.

This clone has a handful of counts. The chain combines TRBV19 with TRBJ1-1; 9 bases line up with TRBD1. This CDR3 region has 15 residues. Trimming cost V 9 bases and J 2 bases; bases outside gene matches: 10. Germline assignment: CDR1 LNHDA and CDR2 SQIVND (reference sequence). CDR3 nucleotides: TGTGCCAGCACCTGGCCGGGACAGGGCAACACTGAAGCTTTCTTT. This sequence encodes CASTWPGQGNTEAFF.

This chain links TRBV4-1 with TRBJ2-3; 16 bases are a match to TRBD2. The CDR3 length is 16 residues. Germline V CDR1 and CDR2: MGHRA, YSYEKL. Trimming took 4 bases from V and 6 from J; bases not matched to a gene: 4. The chain's CDR3 is CASSPGLAGGTDTQYF. CDR3 DNA sequence: TGCGCCAGCAGCCCGGGACTAGCGGGAGGGACGGATACGCAGTATTTT.

The V and J genes are TRBV5-1 and TRBJ1-5; no reliable D call. This CDR3 is 15 amino acids long. Trimming cost V 1 base and J 11 bases, with 19 bases left between them. Germline V gives CDR1 SGHRS, CDR2 YFSETQ. The CDR3 reads CASSLSPGTIWAQHF. The CDR3 DNA reads as TGCGCCAGCAGCTTGTCCCCAGGCACGATTTGGGCCCAGCATTTT. The full variable domain, with the rest looked up from reference TRBV5-1 and TRBJ1-5, is KAGVTQTPRYLIKTRGQQVTLSCSPISGHRSVSWYQQTPGQGLQFLFEYFSETQRNKGNFPGRFSGRQFSNSRSEMNVSTLELGDSALYLCASSLSPGTIWAQHFGDGTRLSIL.

The chain couples TRBV5-4 to TRBJ1-2, with TRBD1 as a possible D gene (5 bases). Per germline, CDR1 SGHNT and CDR2 YYREEE (reference sequence). The V end was cut by 0 bases, the J end by 8 bases, with 14 bases between. This CDR3 is built from 14 residues. The CDR3 coding sequence is TGTGCCAGCAGCTTGGAGGGGCCGGGGGAAGGCTACACCTTC. This translates into CASSLEGPGEGYTF. Drawing the rest from reference TRBV5-4 and TRBJ1-2, the complete variable domain is ETGVTQSPTHLIKTRGQQVTLRCSSQSGHNTVSWYQQALGQGPQFIFQYYREEENGRGNFPPRFSGLQFPNYSSELNVNALELDDSALYLCASSLEGPGEGYTFGSGTRLTVV.

This rearrangement joins TRBV11-2 to TRBJ2-5; 8 bases are shared with TRBD1. With V trimmed by 4 bases and J by 5 bases, 3 bases remained unmatched. Per germline, CDR1 SGHAT and CDR2 FQNNGV. The CDR3 totals 13 residues. As DNA, the CDR3 is TGTGCCAGCAGCTCAGGGGGCGTGGAGACCCAGTACTTC. Translating it yields CASSSGGVETQYF. Full variable domain (outside the CDR3, taken from reference TRBV11-2 and TRBJ2-5): EAGVAQSPRYKIIEKRQSVAFWCNPISGHATLYWYQQILGQGPKLLIQFQNNGVVDDSQLPKDRFSAERLKGVDSTLKIQPAKLEDSAVYLCASSSGGVETQYFGPGTRLLVL.

The genes are TRBV18 and TRBJ2-7; D uncertain. This CDR3 has 14 residues. The V gene lost 3 bases and the J gene lost 0 bases, with 9 bases spanning the gap. CDR1 and CDR2 from the germline V gene are KGHSH and LQKENI. CDR3 nucleotide sequence: TGTGCCAGCTCACCCAGTCCTAGCTCCTACGAGCAGTACTTC. Its protein is CASSPSPSSYEQYF.

The chain carries TRBV18 and TRBJ2-1; TRBD1 matches at 8 bases. Losses at the gene ends were 3 bases for V and 5 bases for J; bases not matched to a gene: 6. The CDR3 runs to 15 residues. Germline V gene sequence: CDR1 KGHSH, CDR2 LQKENI. The CDR3, as DNA: TGTGCCAGCTCACCCTTAGGACAGGGAAACAATGAGCAGTTCTTC. Amino acid sequence: CASSPLGQGNNEQFF.

The chain uses TRBV6-6 and TRBJ1-5; D is undetermined. Deletions cut 4 bases from V and 4 bases from J, with 14 bases between. Looked up from germline, CDR1 is MNHNY and CDR2 is SVGAGI (reference sequence). The CDR3 loop spans 15 amino acids. The CDR3 bases are TGTGCCAGCAGTTCCCCGATGGAGCTTAATCAGCCCCAGCATTTT. This gives the protein CASSSPMELNQPQHF.

The chain recombines TRBV2 with TRBJ2-7, with D hard to call. The length of the CDR3 is 12 residues. CDR1 and CDR2 from the germline V gene are SNHLY and FYNNEI. V was clipped by 5 bases and J by 3 bases, with 8 bases between them. CDR3 in amino acids: CASSKILYEQYF. CDR3 bases: TGTGCCAGCAGTAAAATCCTCTACGAGCAGTACTTC.

This clone was seen a single time. The chain is built from TRBV7-9 and TRBJ2-5, with 7 bases fitting TRBD2. The V gene end was trimmed by 5 bases and the J gene end by 5 bases; junction bases not matched to a gene: 11. The CDR3 is 15 amino acids. Germline V gives CDR1 SEHNR, CDR2 FQNEAQ (reference sequence). In DNA, the CDR3 is TGTGCCAGCAGCCCCCGCGGCGGGAGCGCGGAGACCCAGTACTTC. This sequence encodes CASSPRGGSAETQYF.

Regarding this clone: The sample has other DNA sequences that encode this CDR3 too. The rearrangement links TRBV7-9 to TRBJ1-4; the D is unclear. This CDR3 region has 13 residues. Germline loops: CDR1 SEHNR, CDR2 FQNEAQ (reference sequence). V lost 1 base and J 5 bases, leaving 5 bases between the germline ends. The CDR3 loop is CASSLGGNEKLFF. The CDR3 nucleotides read TGTGCCAGCAGCTTAGGAGGGAATGAAAAACTGTTTTTT.

The chain employs TRBV5-1 and TRBJ2-7; 7 bases are a match to TRBD1. Germline loops: CDR1 SGHRS, CDR2 YFSETQ. CDR3 length: 14 amino acids. J gave up 3 bases and V 0 bases, and 3 bases lay outside the gene matches. DNA of the CDR3: TGCGCCAGCAGCTTGGACAGGGGAAACTACGAGCAGTACTTC. Amino acids: CASSLDRGNYEQYF. Looking up the rest from reference TRBV5-1 and TRBJ2-7 gives the full variable domain: KAGVTQTPRYLIKTRGQQVTLSCSPISGHRSVSWYQQTPGQGLQFLFEYFSETQRNKGNFPGRFSGRQFSNSRSEMNVSTLELGDSALYLCASSLDRGNYEQYFGPGTRLTVT.

The V call is TRBV5-1, the J call TRBJ2-3; D not certain. The CDR3 length is 13 residues. Germline CDR1 reads SGHRS; CDR2 reads YFSETQ. Trimming cost V 1 base and J 2 bases, with 5 bases left between them. The CDR3 DNA is TGCGCCAGCAGCTTGTCTTCCACAGATACGCAGTATTTT. Its protein product is CASSLSSTDTQYF.

This clone was seen a single time. This chain uses TRBV28 with TRBJ1-2; TRBD1 is a possible D gene (6 bases). With 1 base removed from V and 8 bases from J, the gap between germline ends came to 14 bases. The germline gives CDR1 MDHEN, CDR2 SYDVKM. CDR3 size: 14 residues. Here the CDR3 DNA reads TGTGCCAGCAGTTTATTGGTACAGGGCCAGGGCTACACCTTC. It is translated as CASSLLVQGQGYTF.

This chain uses TRBV28 with TRBJ1-2, with D uncertain. The CDR3 length is 14 residues. Germline-derived CDR1 and CDR2 are MDHEN and SYDVKM. The V end lost 8 bases, the J end lost 8 bases, and 21 bases lay between the germline ends. In DNA form, the CDR3 reads TGTGCCAGCCTTCGAGCCGGGTCGTCGAGGGGCTACACCTTC. Amino acids: CASLRAGSSRGYTF.

The chain has TRBV5-1 and TRBJ1-6; TRBD1 matches 8 bases. The ends lost 4 bases at V and 14 bases at J; junction bases unmatched: 11. The CDR3 contains 14 residues. Germline CDR1 reads SGHRS; CDR2 reads YFSETQ. CDR3 coding DNA: TGCGCCAGCAGCCAAGGACAGGGTGCTGTGGCCCTCCACTTT. Translated, it gives CASSQGQGAVALHF.

This chain uses TRBV5-1 with TRBJ2-5; 11 nucleotides match TRBD1. Germline V gene sequence: CDR1 SGHRS, CDR2 YFSETQ. V shed 4 bases and J 2 bases; nucleotides not matched to a gene: 4. This CDR3 has 15 residues. CDR3 DNA: TGCGCCAGCAGCGATGGGACAGGGGGGCAAGAGACCCAGTACTTC. Its translation: CASSDGTGGQETQYF.

The CDR3 region is CASSLQLNTEAFF. For the CDR3, the DNA is TGTGCCAGCAGCTTACAGCTGAACACTGAAGCTTTCTTT. This rearrangement joins TRBV5-4 to TRBJ1-1; D is uncertain. Germline loops: CDR1 SGHNT, CDR2 YYREEE (reference sequence). CDR3 length equals 13 residues. V lost 2 bases, J lost 0 bases, and 5 bases lay in between.

The rearrangement links TRBV4-1 to TRBJ2-3; 11 bases match TRBD2. V shed 0 bases and J 9 bases; nucleotides not matched to a gene: 20. Germline CDR1 is MGHRA and CDR2 is YSYEKL. The CDR3 has 20 residues. The DNA of the CDR3 is TGCGCCAGCAGCCAAGATAGCCTTAGGGGACTAGCGGCCTCAGGGAAAACGCAGTATTTT. Encoded protein: CASSQDSLRGLAASGKTQYF.

The V gene is TRBV9, the J gene TRBJ1-4, with TRBD1 matching 7 bases. Germline V gene data show CDR1 as SGDLS and CDR2 as YYNGEE. This CDR3 is 15 amino acids long. Trimming took 3 bases from V and 6 from J; bases not matched to a gene: 8. The CDR3 loop reads CASSGTGARDEKLFF. The CDR3 nucleotides read TGTGCCAGCAGCGGAACAGGGGCTCGAGATGAAAAACTGTTTTTT.

The chain has TRBV15 and TRBJ2-5; D gene unclear. CDR3 length: 13 amino acids. The ends were cut back, 5 bases at V and 5 bases at J, with 12 bases in the middle. Germline values: CDR1 LNHNV, CDR2 YYDKDF (reference sequence). The CDR3 DNA follows: TGTGCCACCAGCCCTCGGGTGCGGGAGACCCAGTACTTC. Translation gives CATSPRVRETQYF.

Of note for this clone: Different DNA sequences within this sample yield the same CDR3. The chain recombines TRBV2 with TRBJ2-7, with unresolved D. Trimming shortened V by 5 bases and J by 2 bases, and 4 bases separated the two germline ends. This CDR3 has 11 residues. Germline loops: CDR1 SNHLY, CDR2 FYNNEI. CDR3: CASSPTYEQYF. CDR3 nucleotides: TGTGCCAGCAGTCCCACCTACGAGCAGTACTTC. Full variable domain (remainder filled in from reference TRBV2 and TRBJ2-7): EPEVTQTPSHQVTQMGQEVILRCVPISNHLYFYWYRQILGQKVEFLVSFYNNEISEKSEIFDDQFSVERPDGSNFTLKIRSTKLEDSAMYFCASSPTYEQYFGPGTRLTVT.

This chain joins TRBV27 and TRBJ2-4, with D unresolved. The ends were cut back, 5 bases at V and 5 bases at J, with 10 bases in the middle. The CDR3 loop spans 13 amino acids. Looked up from germline, CDR1 is MNHEY and CDR2 is SMNVEV (reference sequence). CDR3 DNA sequence: TGTGCCAGCAGTATTGATGGAGAAAACATTCAGTACTTC. Translated, it gives CASSIDGENIQYF.

The chain uses TRBV6-1 and TRBJ1-5, with D tentatively TRBD1 (5 bases). The CDR3 is 14 residues long. The germline gives CDR1 MNHNS, CDR2 SASEGT. V was clipped by 8 bases and J by 0 bases, with 11 bases between them. The CDR3 loop reads CASRSGGSNQPQHF. The CDR3 bases are TGTGCCAGCCGATCCGGGGGTAGCAATCAGCCCCAGCATTTT.

J is TRBJ2-7 and V is TRBV7-2; no clear D. CDR3 length: 15 amino acids. Germline V gene lookup returns CDR1 SGHTA and CDR2 FQGNSA. The ends were cut back, 3 bases at V and 3 bases at J, with 15 bases in the middle. Written as DNA, the CDR3 is TGTGCCAGCAGCTTCAGACACGGAATTAACTACGAGCAGTACTTC. Amino acid sequence: CASSFRHGINYEQYF. Together with reference TRBV7-2 and TRBJ2-7, the CDR3 gives the full variable domain: GAGVSQSPSNKVTEKGKDVELRCDPISGHTALYWYRQSLGQGLEFLIYFQGNSAPDKSGLPSDRFSAERTGGSVSTLTIQRTQQEDSAVYLCASSFRHGINYEQYFGPGTRLTVT.